This T cell receptor (beta chain) was recovered during a study of blood T cells in healthy people across ages. A note on this clonotype: Its antigen is as yet unknown.

The study, taken as a whole, reports: Both higher diversity and more naive CD4+ cells marked long-lived donors when set against aged donors.

CDR3 length: 14 residues. Looked up from germline, CDR1 is LNHDA and CDR2 is SQIVND (reference sequence). Trimming took off 3 bases at V and 4 bases at J, with 12 bases between the two ends. Combining a sample-barcoded 5' primer with a J-beta primer mix, a second PCR ran for 7 to 11 cycles. TCRdb redid the calling of the 5' RACE reads with MiXCR, one entry per CDR3 protein. The sample yields about 840,000 distinct CDR3 sequences, almost 30% seen once. The same sample was also studied in work on T cells of mothers and their children. As reported in that work: A few mothers and their six children, all healthy Caucasians, donated. Overlap measured in related mother-child pairs was slightly, non-significantly higher than in unrelated pairs.

Sequencing was performed on blood. The rearrangement links TRBV19 to TRBJ1-2, with D maybe TRBD1 (5 bases). The receptor comes from a woman aged 40 to 50 in good health. The CDR3 nucleotides read TGTGCCAGTAGTATGTGGGGGAGCGGCTATGGCTACACCTTC. It is translated as CASSMWGSGYGYTF.